Listed below are T cell receptor beta chains from one sample, sequenced in a study of shared clonotypes between healthy human individuals. TCRdb's copy holds only in-frame clones and misses some; the assay was immunoSEQ multiplex PCR. Of about 2.1 million clones listed, around 95% were seen once; the top ten hold around 1.8%. The specimen was naive CD8+ T cells from PBMCs. All receptors come from a man aged 18 to 29 in good health. Some clones in this sample may be carry-over from other donors' samples. Both conserved end residues are part of each CDR3. Each record gives: D gene, V gene, J gene, CDR3 DNA, CDR3 protein. The D gene is left open where the match is weak.

D gene: .
V gene: TRBV4-1
J gene: TRBJ2-7
CDR3 DNA: TGCGCCAGCAGCCAAGATAAGCGGACCTACGAGCAGTACTTC
CDR3 protein: CASSQDKRTYEQYF

D gene: TRBD2
V gene: TRBV5-4
J gene: TRBJ2-1
CDR3 DNA: TGTGCCAGTCTAGCGGAGGGTAACAATGAGCAGTTCTTC
CDR3 protein: CASLAEGNNEQFF

D gene: .
V gene: TRBV6-5
J gene: TRBJ1-1
CDR3 DNA: TGTGCCAGCAGGGATTTCCTTGGTGCTGAAGCTTTCTTT
CDR3 protein: CASRDFLGAEAFF

D gene: TRBD2
V gene: TRBV19
J gene: TRBJ2-1
CDR3 DNA: TGTGCCAGTAGTATAGTTCCCCGACTAGCGCACAATGAGCAGTTCTTC
CDR3 protein: CASSIVPRLAHNEQFF

D gene: .
V gene: TRBV27
J gene: TRBJ1-1
CDR3 DNA: TGTGCCAGCAGTTCCGGGACTTGGAACACTGAAGCTTTCTTT
CDR3 protein: CASSSGTWNTEAFF

D gene: TRBD2
V gene: TRBV29-1
J gene: TRBJ2-1
CDR3 DNA: TGCAGCGCCTGTAGCGGGACCTACAATGAGCAGTTCTTC
CDR3 protein: CSACSGTYNEQFF

D gene: .
V gene: TRBV28
J gene: TRBJ1-1
CDR3 DNA: TGTGCCAGCAGCGCCACGGCGGGGGCCGCGGTGACGACTGAAGCTTTCTTT
CDR3 protein: CASSATAGAAVTTEAFF

D gene: .
V gene: TRBV11-1
J gene: TRBJ2-2
CDR3 DNA: TGTGCCAGCAGCGAGACAGTGAACACCGGGGAGCTGTTTTTT
CDR3 protein: CASSETVNTGELFF

D gene: .
V gene: TRBV28
J gene: TRBJ2-7
CDR3 DNA: TGTGCCAGCAGAGGGACGGCCCCCTACGAGCAGTACTTC
CDR3 protein: CASRGTAPYEQYF

D gene: .
V gene: TRBV7-8
J gene: TRBJ1-2
CDR3 DNA: TGTGCCAGCAGCTTATTTGGGTATGGCTACACCTTC
CDR3 protein: CASSLFGYGYTF

D gene: .
V gene: TRBV7-2
J gene: TRBJ1-2
CDR3 DNA: TGTGCCAGCAGCTTAAGGACGATTAAAGATGGCTACACCTTC
CDR3 protein: CASSLRTIKDGYTF

D gene: .
V gene: TRBV13
J gene: TRBJ2-5
CDR3 DNA: TGTGCCAGCAGCTTCACCCGGGACACCCCTTGGAAAGAGACCCAGTACTTC
CDR3 protein: CASSFTRDTPWKETQYF

D gene: TRBD1
V gene: TRBV27
J gene: TRBJ2-5
CDR3 DNA: TGTGCCAGCAGTCCCCGAGGGGGCCTGCAAGAGACCCAGTACTTC
CDR3 protein: CASSPRGGLQETQYF

D gene: .
V gene: TRBV7-6
J gene: TRBJ2-5
CDR3 DNA: TGTGCCAGCAGCCTAAGGAGGGCGGGTCCATCCCAAGAGACCCAGTACTTC
CDR3 protein: CASSLRRAGPSQETQYF

D gene: .
V gene: TRBV11-2
J gene: TRBJ1-2
CDR3 DNA: TGTGCCAGCAGCTTAGTAGCTGGGAACCTCTATGGCTACACCTTC
CDR3 protein: CASSLVAGNLYGYTF

D gene: .
V gene: TRBV28
J gene: TRBJ1-1
CDR3 DNA: TGTGCCAGCAGTTTAACGACAGGTGGGGCCACTGAAGCTTTCTTT
CDR3 protein: CASSLTTGGATEAFF

D gene: .
V gene: TRBV27
J gene: TRBJ2-3
CDR3 DNA: TGTGCCAGCAGTCCTCCCTTTACGGGAGTGGAAACAGATACGCAGTATTTT
CDR3 protein: CASSPPFTGVETDTQYF

D gene: .
V gene: TRBV6-5
J gene: TRBJ2-7
CDR3 DNA: TGTGCCAGCAGTTACGGACCCGGGACACACTACGAGCAGTACTTC
CDR3 protein: CASSYGPGTHYEQYF

D gene: TRBD2
V gene: TRBV19
J gene: TRBJ2-7
CDR3 DNA: TGTGCCAGTAGCCCCGTGGGACTAGCGGGAGCCCCCTACGAGCAGTACTTC
CDR3 protein: CASSPVGLAGAPYEQYF